The T cell receptor (beta chain) described here comes from a study of ipilimumab plus nivolumab after autologous stem cell transplantation. Study in general: Typical patient got a handful of ipilimumab doses and about eight nivolumab doses (median).

Overall study results and limits: Per the authors, repertoire, Treg and microbiota data justify further study.

Measured with immunoSEQ multiplex PCR; TCRdb has only the in-frame clones, and not every one. The sample contains about 21,000 clones, about 80% of which appear only once. V lost 4 bases and J lost 4; bases outside the gene matches: 6. Germline CDR1 reads LNHDA; CDR2 reads SQIVND (reference sequence). The CDR3 length is 15 residues. Concerning this clone: The antigen is unknown.

Patients got ipilimumab 1 mg/kg beginning 14 to 28 days post-transplant. This clonotype was obtained from a male donor with diffuse large B-cell lymphoma. The rearrangement links TRBV19 to TRBJ1-5; 8 bases agree with TRBD1. The source material was PBMCs, sampled in a trial of ipilimumab plus nivolumab as post-transplant consolidation. CDR3 coding DNA: TGTGCCAGTAGTACTCAGGGGGCCTGGAATCAGCCCCAGCATTTT. Its translation: CASSTQGAWNQPQHF. The entire variable domain, with the rest obtained from reference TRBV19 and TRBJ1-5, is as follows: DGGITQSPKYLFRKEGQNVTLSCEQNLNHDAMYWYRQDPGQGLRLIYYSQIVNDFQKGDIAEGYSVSREKKESFPLTVTSAQKNPTAFYLCASSTQGAWNQPQHFGDGTRLSIL.